A selection of T cell receptor beta chains follows, all from one sample in a study of CD8+ T cells in alopecia areata. Measured with immunoSEQ multiplex PCR; TCRdb has only the in-frame clones, and not every one. The table lists some 180,000 clones, about 51% of them singletons, with 10% in the top ten. The sequences come from CD8+ T cells sorted from blood, collected around week 53, from a patient treated with tofacitinib. The receptors here all came from a human donor with alopecia areata. The CDR3 runs from the conserved cysteine through the conserved F or W. D genes are given only for firm matches. Some rows have no size entry. The others give once, few or many, or a class for an expanded clone.

clone_size,v_call,j_call,d_call,cdr3_aa,cdr3_nt
-,TRBV5-4,TRBJ1-1,TRBD1,CASSLLGQGTEAFF,TGTGCCAGCAGCCTACTTGGACAGGGGACAGAAGCTTTCTTT
-,TRBV5-4,TRBJ1-2,-,CASSAGQSNGYTF,TGTGCCAGCAGCGCCGGACAGTCGAATGGCTACACCTTC
few,TRBV5-1,TRBJ2-7,-,CASSSTGPYEQYF,TGCGCCAGCAGCTCAACAGGCCCCTACGAGCAGTACTTC
-,TRBV14,TRBJ2-5,-,CASSQDPGSYGGETQYF,TGTGCCAGCAGCCAAGACCCGGGGTCCTACGGGGGAGAGACCCAGTACTTC
few,TRBV11-1,TRBJ2-4,-,CASSLVKGAWDIQYF,TGTGCCAGCAGCTTAGTAAAGGGTGCGTGGGACATTCAGTACTTC
-,TRBV6-5,TRBJ2-3,-,CASSYGRTSTDTQYF,TGTGCCAGCAGTTACGGGCGGACTAGCACAGATACGCAGTATTTT
-,TRBV5-6,TRBJ1-2,-,CASSPAGRYGYTF,TGTGCCAGCAGCCCAGCGGGGCGCTATGGCTACACCTTC
few,TRBV27,TRBJ1-5,TRBD1,CASSPLKDRGTDQPQHF,TGTGCCAGCAGTCCTTTGAAGGACAGGGGGACGGATCAGCCCCAGCATTTT
few,TRBV28,TRBJ1-5,-,CASSFYASNQPQHF,TGTGCCAGCAGTTTTTATGCAAGCAATCAGCCCCAGCATTTT
-,TRBV6-5,TRBJ2-5,TRBD2,CASSYGAAGGQETQYF,TGTGCCAGCAGTTACGGGGCTGCGGGGGGTCAAGAGACCCAGTACTTC
-,TRBV29-1,TRBJ2-7,-,CSVEGWQGSYEQYF,TGCAGCGTTGAAGGTTGGCAGGGATCCTACGAGCAGTACTTC